A selection of T cell receptor beta chains follows, all from one sample in a study of CD8 T cells in ankylosing spondylitis. Each CDR3 protein gets one entry after TCRdb re-called the 5' RACE reads with MiXCR. The data contain about 240,000 distinct CDR3 sequences, 7.5% to 9% of them singletons. Sequenced: blood, either unsorted or a sorted T cell fraction (not recorded which). The origin of the receptors is a male donor with ankylosing spondylitis or in good health (not recorded which). Each CDR3 is given with its conserved first and last residue. D genes are given only for firm matches. Not all rows give a size; the values are once, few, many and, for expanded clones, a class.

TRBD2 many TRBJ2-1 TRBV7-2 CASSPSGGAWDEQFF TGTGCCAGCAGCCCTAGCGGGGGGGCTTGGGATGAGCAGTTCTTC
NA many TRBJ2-3 TRBV20-1 CSARLTAVDTQYF TGCAGTGCTAGACTCACCGCGGTAGATACGCAGTATTTT
TRBD2 many TRBJ2-7 TRBV7-9 CASSLSGSSYEQYF TGTGCCAGCAGCCTTAGCGGGAGCTCCTACGAGCAGTACTTC
TRBD2 NA TRBJ2-4 TRBV5-1 CASSTSGRNIQYF TGCGCCAGCAGCACTAGCGGGAGAAACATTCAGTACTTC
NA NA TRBJ2-7 TRBV20-1 CSVGPGLGAYEQYF TGCAGTGTAGGGCCGGGGTTGGGCGCCTACGAGCAGTACTTC
TRBD1 many TRBJ1-1 TRBV20-1 CSASETGGADTEAFF TGCAGTGCTAGCGAGACAGGGGGCGCGGACACTGAAGCTTTCTTT
NA many TRBJ2-7 TRBV3-1 CASSHIVRADGSYEQYF TGTGCCAGCAGCCACATCGTAAGGGCTGACGGATCCTACGAGCAGTACTTC
NA many TRBJ2-7 TRBV4-3 CASSQVGGHEQYF TGCGCCAGCAGCCAAGTGGGGGGTCACGAGCAGTACTTC
NA many TRBJ2-4 TRBV6-1 CASTEGGAKNIQYF TGTGCCAGCACCGAGGGGGGGGCCAAAAACATTCAGTACTTC
NA many TRBJ1-2 TRBV12-3/TRBV12-4 CASRWDNYGYTF TGTGCCAGCAGGTGGGACAACTATGGCTACACCTTC
NA many TRBJ1-4 TRBV5-1 CASSLNPERGSNEKLFF TGCGCCAGCAGCTTGAACCCCGAACGTGGATCTAATGAAAAACTGTTTTTT
NA NA TRBJ1-2 TRBV6-5 CASSFATGNYGYTF TGTGCCAGCAGTTTCGCGACAGGAAACTATGGCTACACCTTC
NA NA TRBJ2-3 TRBV20-1 CSAPRPPTDTQYF TGCAGTGCTCCCCGCCCCCCCACAGATACGCAGTATTTT
NA many TRBJ1-2 TRBV4-2 CASSQERTGTFDGYTF TGTGCCAGCAGCCAAGAAAGGACGGGGACCTTTGATGGCTACACCTTC
NA many TRBJ1-1 TRBV19 CASSIGWGARNAEAFF TGTGCCAGTAGTATCGGATGGGGGGCACGCAACGCTGAAGCTTTCTTT
NA many TRBJ2-7 TRBV3-1 CASSQEARAGEQYF TGTGCCAGCAGCCAAGAGGCCAGGGCAGGCGAGCAGTACTTC
NA many TRBJ2-1 TRBV5-1 CASSPLTTAHEQFF TGCGCCAGCAGCCCCCTAACAACGGCCCATGAGCAGTTCTTC
NA many TRBJ2-2 TRBV20-1 CSARRGGQDTGELFF TGCAGTGCTAGAAGGGGAGGCCAGGACACCGGGGAGCTGTTTTTT